Each of the 20 T cell receptor beta chains below was sequenced from the same sample in a study of human T cells and chemical hapten exposure (dated by TCRdb to the early 2020s). The library was generated by RACE. Sequencing used a NextSeq 500. TCRdb took the public reads, trimmed them with fastp at Q25, ran MiXCR for clone calling and kept in-frame beta chains. Rows with one shared CDR3 protein collapse into an entry with the most common genes and DNA. This sample comprises about 140,000 distinct CDR3 sequences, over 9.5% of them detected only once. The ten largest clones represent less than 1.5% of the sample. Taken with the paper, the label for time point translates to: patch test 2, 6 weeks after DPC sensitization. The treatment or condition label here, explained by the study, means: therapeutic diphenylcyclopropenone sensitization with weekly scalp DPC. This material consisted of whole blood, taken in connection with sensitization to the hapten diphenylcyclopropenone (DPC). Every receptor here comes from a woman between 50 and 59 years old with alopecia areata. Some clones in this sample may be carry-over from other donors' samples.

The rearrangement joins TRBV20-1 to TRBJ2-3; no clear D gene. Germline V gene sequence: CDR1 DFQATT, CDR2 SNEGSKA (reference sequence). V shed 3 bases and J shed 0 bases, with 4 bases lying between them. CDR3 length equals 12 residues. The CDR3 spells CSASGSTDTQYF. CDR3 coding DNA: TGCAGTGCTAGCGGGAGCACAGATACGCAGTATTTT.

This clonotype was detected many times. The V call is TRBV12-3 or TRBV12-4, the J call TRBJ2-4, with 11 bases matching TRBD2. V dropped 5 bases and J dropped 3; count of bases not matched to a gene: 6. The CDR3 consists of 16 residues. The CDR3 DNA reads TGTGCCAGCAGTACTAGCGGGAGTTGGGGCAAAAACATTCAGTACTTC. This codes for CASSTSGSWGKNIQYF.

This clonotype has a count of ten or more. The rearrangement uses TRBV27 and TRBJ1-5, with 12 nucleotides matching TRBD1. With 6 bases clipped from V and 1 base from J, the junction kept 1 base outside the gene matches. CDR1 is MNHEY, CDR2 SMNVEV, per germline (reference sequence). There are 15 residues in the CDR3. The CDR3 sequence is CASRGQGASNQPQHF. The CDR3 DNA reads TGTGCCAGCAGGGGACAGGGGGCGAGCAATCAGCCCCAGCATTTT.

This clonotype was detected only a few times. The chain combines TRBV24-1 with TRBJ2-1, with TRBD2 matching 9 bases. The CDR3 length is 15 residues. The J segment lost 9 bases and the V segment lost 5 bases, leaving 10 bases of the junction unmatched. Germline V gives CDR1 KGHDR, CDR2 SFDVKD. DNA of the CDR3: TGTGCCACCAGTGCGGCGGGAGGGCCGTGGGGTGAGCAGTTCTTC. This gives the protein CATSAAGGPWGEQFF.

This clonotype was counted between two and nine times. CDR3 bases: TGTGCCAGCAGGCCTTCGCGCTTGGACGAGCAGTACTTC. This encodes CASRPSRLDEQYF. This chain links TRBV7-9 with TRBJ2-7; D remains unclear. The CDR3 spans 13 residues. V was shortened by 6 bases and J by 5 bases, with 14 bases between the two germline ends. Germline V gene data show CDR1 as SEHNR and CDR2 as FQNEAQ (reference sequence).

This clonotype has at least ten counts. This chain joins TRBV28 and TRBJ1-5; D unresolved. Germline CDR1 is MDHEN and CDR2 is SYDVKM. CDR3 length: 13 amino acids. Between the trimmed V and J ends, which lost 2 bases and 9 bases, there was a span of 11 bases. The CDR3 DNA reads TGTGCCAGCAGTTTAATTTTCCGGGGGCCCCAGCATTTT. Translated: CASSLIFRGPQHF.

The chain joins TRBV6-2 or TRBV6-3 to TRBJ1-1; 7 bases map to TRBD1. CDR3 length equals 14 residues. The junction had 9 bases not matched to a gene; V was cut back by 8 bases and J by 3 bases. Germline V lookup: CDR1 MNHEY, CDR2 SVGEGT. The CDR3 DNA follows: TGTGCCAGCGTTGAAGGACAGGCCTACACTGAAGCTTTCTTT. It codes for CASVEGQAYTEAFF.

The chain uses TRBV7-8 and TRBJ2-2; D ambiguous. This CDR3 contains 15 residues. Trimming stripped 1 base from V and 4 bases from J, with 10 bases between. Germline lookup yields CDR1 SGHVS and CDR2 FQNEAQ. The CDR3 nucleotides read TGTGCCAGCAGCTTAGGGGTGTCAATCACCGGGGAGCTGTTTTTT. Translated, it gives CASSLGVSITGELFF.

In its sample, this clonotype was seen many times. The chain uses TRBV12-3 or TRBV12-4 and TRBJ1-5; D is unclear. CDR3 length: 15 residues. V was trimmed by 5 bases and J by 0 bases, leaving 11 bases between them. The CDR3 nucleotides are TGTGCCAGCAGTCTGCGGACGGCTAGCAATCAGCCCCAGCATTTT. It translates to CASSLRTASNQPQHF.

The sample holds a few counts of this clonotype. The chain has TRBV29-1 and TRBJ2-3; D possibly corresponds to TRBD2 (5 bases). This CDR3 is built from 14 residues. Trimming stripped 0 bases from V and 6 bases from J, with 13 bases between. Germline V gene lookup returns CDR1 SQVTM and CDR2 ANQGSEA. The CDR3 region has the DNA TGCAGCGTTGAAGACCCCAAGGGCGGGGATACGCAGTATTTT. Protein: CSVEDPKGGDTQYF.

Only a few counts were recorded for this clonotype. This chain uses TRBV20-1 with TRBJ2-7, with 10 positions matching TRBD2. This CDR3 has 15 residues. The ends lost 5 bases at V and 0 bases at J; junction bases unmatched: 7. Germline lookup yields CDR1 DFQATT and CDR2 SNEGSKA (reference sequence). The CDR3 sequence: CSAPRLAGSSYEQYF. In nucleotides, the CDR3 is TGCAGTGCTCCCCGACTAGCGGGCTCCTCCTACGAGCAGTACTTC.

V and J are TRBV10-3 and TRBJ2-3, with 11 bases lining up with TRBD2. With 6 bases clipped from V and 4 bases from J, the junction kept 9 bases outside the gene matches. In germline, CDR1 is ENHRY, CDR2 SYGVKD. CDR3 size: 16 residues. The CDR3 sequence: CAISETSGSPSDTQYF. The CDR3 nucleotides read TGTGCCATCAGCGAAACTAGCGGGAGTCCCTCAGATACGCAGTATTTT.

This clonotype was detected ten times or more. As DNA, the CDR3 is TGCGCCAGCAGCTTGGTCGGGGCTTTGACTGAAGCTTTCTTT. Protein product: CASSLVGALTEAFF. The chain links TRBV5-1 to TRBJ1-1; possible D gene TRBD1, 5 bases. The CDR3 consists of 14 residues. Germline CDR1 and CDR2: SGHRS and YFSETQ. Trimming left V 0 bases short and J 5 bases short, with 11 bases between.

The chain recombines TRBV2 with TRBJ2-3, with D tentatively TRBD2 (5 bases). Germline assignment: CDR1 SNHLY and CDR2 FYNNEI. The V gene lost 6 bases and the J gene lost 3 bases, with 19 bases spanning the gap. This CDR3 contains 16 residues. The CDR3 region has the DNA TGTGCCAGCAGCGAACTACGCTACCCGGGGACAGATACGCAGTATTTT. It codes for CASSELRYPGTDTQYF.

There are many counts of this clonotype. The chain joins TRBV7-2 to TRBJ2-3; TRBD2 matches at 7 bases. Per germline, CDR1 SGHTA and CDR2 FQGNSA. The CDR3 length is 15 residues. The junction had 7 bases not matched to a gene; V was cut back by 5 bases and J by 2 bases. CDR3 bases: TGTGCCAGCAGCCAAGGCAGCGGGGTCACAGATACGCAGTATTTT. Residues: CASSQGSGVTDTQYF.

The chain uses TRBV5-1 and TRBJ2-3; 8 bases line up with TRBD2. Per the germline V gene, CDR1 is SGHRS and CDR2 is YFSETQ. This CDR3 has 19 residues. V dropped 2 bases and J dropped 0; count of bases not matched to a gene: 14. The CDR3 loop reads CASSLLSGLAGSSTDTQYF. CDR3 sequence (DNA): TGCGCCAGCAGCTTATTGAGCGGCCTAGCGGGTTCGAGCACAGATACGCAGTATTTT.

This clonotype was observed many times. For the CDR3, the DNA is TGCAGTGCTCCTCCCCGGGGGAGCTATGGCTACACCTTC. Encoded protein: CSAPPRGSYGYTF. The genes are TRBV20-1 and TRBJ1-2; possibly TRBD1 for D (5 bases). The V end was cut by 5 bases, the J end by 4 bases, with 14 bases between. Germline V gene data show CDR1 as DFQATT and CDR2 as SNEGSKA (reference sequence). The CDR3 has 13 amino acids.

This clonotype was detected many times. The gene calls are TRBV29-1 and TRBJ2-7, with 10 bases matching TRBD1. V dropped 5 bases and J dropped 2; count of bases not matched to a gene: 6. From germline, CDR1 is SQVTM and CDR2 ANQGSEA. The CDR3 consists of 14 residues. The CDR3 DNA is TGCAGCGTTCTCGGGACAGGGGAAGCCTACGAGCAGTACTTC. Protein product: CSVLGTGEAYEQYF.

As to this clonotype: A read error is possible here, since a much larger clone lies one base away. DNA for the CDR3: TGTGCCAGCAGTTTAATCGCGCCCAAAGAGACCCAGTACTTC. As protein: CASSLIAPKETQYF. This sequence joins TRBV12-3 or TRBV12-4 and TRBJ2-5; D not certain. V lost 2 bases and J 3 bases, leaving 10 bases between the germline ends. The CDR3 runs to 14 residues.

The chain combines TRBV19 with TRBJ2-7; TRBD1 aligns across 7 bases. Germline V gives CDR1 LNHDA, CDR2 SQIVND (reference sequence). The J segment lost 3 bases and the V segment lost 5 bases, leaving 7 bases of the junction unmatched. The CDR3 consists of 14 residues. CDR3 amino acids: CASSLRDSGYEQYF. The CDR3 DNA sequence: TGTGCCAGTAGTCTCCGGGACAGCGGCTACGAGCAGTACTTC.